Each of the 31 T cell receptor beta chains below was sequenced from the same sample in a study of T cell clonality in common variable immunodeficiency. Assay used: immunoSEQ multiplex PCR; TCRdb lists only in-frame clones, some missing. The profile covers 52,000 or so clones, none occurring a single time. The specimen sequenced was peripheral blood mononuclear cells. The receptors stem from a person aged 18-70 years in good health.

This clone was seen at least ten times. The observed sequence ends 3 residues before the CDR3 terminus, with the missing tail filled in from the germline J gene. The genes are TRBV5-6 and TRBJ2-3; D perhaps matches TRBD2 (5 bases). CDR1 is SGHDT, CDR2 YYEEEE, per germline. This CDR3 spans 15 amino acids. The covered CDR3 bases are TGTGCCAGCAGCTTGGAGCAGGAGGCTAAAGAGACG. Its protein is CASSLEQEAKET. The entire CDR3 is CASSLEQEAKETQYF.

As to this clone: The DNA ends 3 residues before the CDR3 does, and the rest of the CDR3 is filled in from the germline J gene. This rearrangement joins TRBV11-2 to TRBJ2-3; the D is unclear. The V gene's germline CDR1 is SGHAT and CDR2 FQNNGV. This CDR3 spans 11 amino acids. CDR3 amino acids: CASSSQETQYF. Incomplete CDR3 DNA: TGTGCCAGCAGCTCACAAGAGACG. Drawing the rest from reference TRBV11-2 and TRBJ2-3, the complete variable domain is EAGVAQSPRYKIIEKRQSVAFWCNPISGHATLYWYQQILGQGPKLLIQFQNNGVVDDSQLPKDRFSAERLKGVDSTLKIQPAKLEDSAVYLCASSSQETQYFGPGTRLTVL.

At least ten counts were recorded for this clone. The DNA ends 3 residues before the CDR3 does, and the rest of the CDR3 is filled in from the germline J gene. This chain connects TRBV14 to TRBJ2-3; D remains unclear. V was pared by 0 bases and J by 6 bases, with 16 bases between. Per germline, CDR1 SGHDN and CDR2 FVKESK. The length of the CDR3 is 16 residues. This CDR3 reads CASSQDSPVLVDTQYF. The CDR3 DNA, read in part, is TGTGCCAGCAGCCAAGATTCCCCGGTCCTAGTGGATACG.

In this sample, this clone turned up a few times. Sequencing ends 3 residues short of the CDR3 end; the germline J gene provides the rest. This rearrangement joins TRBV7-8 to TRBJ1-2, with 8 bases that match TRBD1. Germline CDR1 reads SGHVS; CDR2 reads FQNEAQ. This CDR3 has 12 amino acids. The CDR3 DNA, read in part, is TGTGCCAGCAGCTCAGGGGGCAGCGGC. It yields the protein CASSSGGSG. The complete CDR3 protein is CASSSGGSGYTF.

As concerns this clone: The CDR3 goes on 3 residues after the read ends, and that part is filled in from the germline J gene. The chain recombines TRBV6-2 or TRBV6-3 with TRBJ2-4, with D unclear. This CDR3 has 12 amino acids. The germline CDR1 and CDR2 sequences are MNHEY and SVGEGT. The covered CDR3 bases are TGTGCCAGCAGTAACCAAAACTATGGT. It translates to CASSNQNYG. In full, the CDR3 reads CASSNQNYGQYF.

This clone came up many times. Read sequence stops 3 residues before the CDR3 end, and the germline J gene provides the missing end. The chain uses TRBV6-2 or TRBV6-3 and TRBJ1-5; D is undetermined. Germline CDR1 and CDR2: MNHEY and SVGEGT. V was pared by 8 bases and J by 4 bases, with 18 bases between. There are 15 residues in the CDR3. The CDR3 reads CASQISYGGNQPQHF. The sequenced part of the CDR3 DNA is TGTGCCAGCCAAATCTCTTATGGAGGGAATCAGCCC.

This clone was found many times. The CDR3: CASSPQDRDRSYGYTF. Partial CDR3 DNA: TGTGCCAGCTCACCACAAGACAGGGATAGAAGCTATGGC. This chain uses TRBV18 with TRBJ1-2; 7 nucleotides match TRBD1. The DNA ends 3 residues before the CDR3 does, and the rest of the CDR3 is filled in from the germline J gene. The CDR3 covers 16 residues. The germline V gene has CDR1 KGHSH and CDR2 LQKENI. V lost 1 base, J lost 4 bases, and 9 bases stayed unmatched.

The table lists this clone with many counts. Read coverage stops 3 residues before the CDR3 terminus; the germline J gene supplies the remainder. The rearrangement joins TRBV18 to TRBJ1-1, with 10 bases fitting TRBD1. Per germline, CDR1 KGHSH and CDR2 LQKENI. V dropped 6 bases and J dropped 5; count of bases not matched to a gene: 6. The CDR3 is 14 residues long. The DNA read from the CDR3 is TGTGCCAGCTCCCTGGACAGGGGGAGGACTGAA. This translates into CASSLDRGRTE. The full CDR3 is CASSLDRGRTEAFF. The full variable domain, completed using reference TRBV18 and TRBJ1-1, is NAGVMQNPRHLVRRRGQEARLRCSPMKGHSHVYWYRQLPEEGLKFMVYLQKENIIDESGMPKERFSAEFPKEGPSILRIQQVVRGDSAAYFCASSLDRGRTEAFFGQGTRLTVV.

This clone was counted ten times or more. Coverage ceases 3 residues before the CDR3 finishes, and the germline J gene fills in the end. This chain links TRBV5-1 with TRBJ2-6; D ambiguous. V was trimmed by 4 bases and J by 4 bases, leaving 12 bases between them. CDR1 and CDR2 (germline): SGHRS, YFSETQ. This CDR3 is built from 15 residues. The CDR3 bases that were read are TGCGCCAGCAGCGGCCTCCAGGCCGGGGCCAACGTC. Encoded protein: CASSGLQAGANV. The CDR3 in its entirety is CASSGLQAGANVLTF.

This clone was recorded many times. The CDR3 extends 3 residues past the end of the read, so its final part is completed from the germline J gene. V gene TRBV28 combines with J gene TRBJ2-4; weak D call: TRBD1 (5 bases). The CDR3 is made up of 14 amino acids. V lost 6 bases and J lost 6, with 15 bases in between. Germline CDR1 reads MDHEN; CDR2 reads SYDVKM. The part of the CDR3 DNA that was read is TGTGCCAGCAGGTTGGACACCTCTACAAACATT. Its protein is CASRLDTSTNI. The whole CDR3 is CASRLDTSTNIQYF.

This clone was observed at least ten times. The CDR3 spells CASSVGTDSYEQYF. CDR3 DNA, as far as it was read: TGTGCCAGCAGCGTGGGGACAGATTCCTACGAG. The chain joins TRBV9 to TRBJ2-7; 7 bases agree with TRBD1. The read ends 3 residues shy of where the CDR3 ends; the end is completed using the germline J gene. With 2 bases clipped from V and 1 base from J, the junction kept 3 bases outside the gene matches. The germline V gene has CDR1 SGDLS and CDR2 YYNGEE. The CDR3 runs 14 residues.

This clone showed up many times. Incomplete CDR3 DNA: TGCAGTACCCGGGGGGTAACCTACAATGAG. The encoded protein is CSTRGVTYNE. The CDR3 as a whole reads CSTRGVTYNEQFF. This rearrangement joins TRBV20-1 to TRBJ2-1; 7 bases agree with TRBD2. The CDR3 is cut off 3 residues early in the read; its end comes from the germline J gene. Looked up from germline, CDR1 is DFQATT and CDR2 is SNEGSKA (reference sequence). Germline trimming cut 8 bases from V and 2 bases from J; bases unmatched to any gene: 6. The CDR3 is made up of 13 amino acids.

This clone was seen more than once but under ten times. CDR3 sequence: CASSPKRRTGGGNQPQHF. The part of the CDR3 DNA that was read is TGCGCCAGCAGTCCAAAGCGTCGGACAGGGGGCGGGAATCAGCCC. V is TRBV23-1 and J is TRBJ1-5; 11 positions match TRBD1. Read data end 3 residues before the CDR3 end; the end is taken from the germline J gene. TRBV23-1 is annotated as an ORF whose role is uncertain. The CDR3 loop spans 18 amino acids. The V segment lost 4 bases and the J segment 4 bases; nucleotides outside the gene matches: 12.

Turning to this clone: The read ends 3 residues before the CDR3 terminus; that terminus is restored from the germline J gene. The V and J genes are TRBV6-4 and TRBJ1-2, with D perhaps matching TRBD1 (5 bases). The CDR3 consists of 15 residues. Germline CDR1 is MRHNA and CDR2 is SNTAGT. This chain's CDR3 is CASSEVAGEYNDYTF. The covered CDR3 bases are TGTGCCAGCAGTGAGGTAGCGGGGGAGTACAATGAC.

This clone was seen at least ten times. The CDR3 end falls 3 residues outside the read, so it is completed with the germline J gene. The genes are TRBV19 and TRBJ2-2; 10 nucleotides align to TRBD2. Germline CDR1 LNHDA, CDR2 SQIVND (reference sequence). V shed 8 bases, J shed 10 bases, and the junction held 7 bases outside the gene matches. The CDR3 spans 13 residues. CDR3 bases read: TGTGCCAGTCGGACTAGCGGAGCCCTGGAG. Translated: CASRTSGALE. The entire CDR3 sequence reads CASRTSGALELFF.

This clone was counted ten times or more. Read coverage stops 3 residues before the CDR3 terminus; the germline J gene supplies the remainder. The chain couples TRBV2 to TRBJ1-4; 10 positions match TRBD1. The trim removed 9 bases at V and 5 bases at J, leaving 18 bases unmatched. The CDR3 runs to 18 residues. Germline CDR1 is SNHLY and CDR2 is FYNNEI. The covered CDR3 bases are TGTGCCAGGATGAATGACAGGGGGCGCCGATTGGGAAATGAAAAA. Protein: CARMNDRGRRLGNEK. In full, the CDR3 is CARMNDRGRRLGNEKLFF.

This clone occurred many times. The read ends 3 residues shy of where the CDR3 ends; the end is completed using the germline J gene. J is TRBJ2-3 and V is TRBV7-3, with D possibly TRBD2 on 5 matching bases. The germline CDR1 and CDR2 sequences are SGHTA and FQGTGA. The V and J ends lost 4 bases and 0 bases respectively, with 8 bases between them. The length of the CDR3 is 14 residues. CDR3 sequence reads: CASSSLGSTDTQYF. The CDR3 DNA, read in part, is TGTGCCAGCAGCTCACTAGGCAGCACAGATACG. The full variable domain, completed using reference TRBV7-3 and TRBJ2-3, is GAGVSQTPSNKVTEKGKYVELRCDPISGHTALYWYRQSLGQGPEFLIYFQGTGAADDSGLPNDRFFAVRPEGSVSTLKIQRTERGDSAVYLCASSSLGSTDTQYFGPGTRLTVL.

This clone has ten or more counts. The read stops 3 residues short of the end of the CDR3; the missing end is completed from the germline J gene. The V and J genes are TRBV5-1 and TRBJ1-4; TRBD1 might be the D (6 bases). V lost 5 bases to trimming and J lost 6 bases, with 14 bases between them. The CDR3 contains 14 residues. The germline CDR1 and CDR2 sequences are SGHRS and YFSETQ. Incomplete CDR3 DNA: TGCGCCAGCAGGGGGGCGGATCTCGATGAAAAA. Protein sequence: CASRGADLDEK. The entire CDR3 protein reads CASRGADLDEKLFF.

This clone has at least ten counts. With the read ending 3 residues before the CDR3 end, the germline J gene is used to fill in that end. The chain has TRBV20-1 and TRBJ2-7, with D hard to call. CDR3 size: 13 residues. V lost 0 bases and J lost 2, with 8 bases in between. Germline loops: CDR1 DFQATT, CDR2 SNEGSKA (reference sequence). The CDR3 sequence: CSARDTVTYEQYF. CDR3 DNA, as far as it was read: TGCAGTGCTAGAGATACGGTAACCTACGAG.

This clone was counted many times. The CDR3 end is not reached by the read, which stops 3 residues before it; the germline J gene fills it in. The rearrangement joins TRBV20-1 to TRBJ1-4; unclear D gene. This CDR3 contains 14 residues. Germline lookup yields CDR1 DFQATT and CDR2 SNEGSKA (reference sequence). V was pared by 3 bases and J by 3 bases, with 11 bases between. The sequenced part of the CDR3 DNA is TGCAGTGCTAGCCCCCATTACTCTAATGAAAAA. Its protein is CSASPHYSNEK. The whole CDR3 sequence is CSASPHYSNEKLFF.

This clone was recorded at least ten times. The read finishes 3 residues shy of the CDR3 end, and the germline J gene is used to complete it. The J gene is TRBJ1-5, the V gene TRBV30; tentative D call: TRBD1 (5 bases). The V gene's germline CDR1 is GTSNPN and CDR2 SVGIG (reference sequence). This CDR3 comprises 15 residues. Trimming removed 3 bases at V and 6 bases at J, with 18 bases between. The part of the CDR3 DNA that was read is TGTGCCTGGAGCGACGGACAAGCACTCGGTCAGCCC. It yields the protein CAWSDGQALGQP. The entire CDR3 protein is CAWSDGQALGQPQHF.

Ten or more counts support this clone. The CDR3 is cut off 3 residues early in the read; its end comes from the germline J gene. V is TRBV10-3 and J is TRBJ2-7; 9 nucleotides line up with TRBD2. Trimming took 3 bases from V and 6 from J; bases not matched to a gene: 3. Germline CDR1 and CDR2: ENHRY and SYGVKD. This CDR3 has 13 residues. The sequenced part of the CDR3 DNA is TGTGCCATCAGTGAAATAGCGGGAGCCGAG. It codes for CAISEIAGAE. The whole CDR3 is CAISEIAGAEQYF.

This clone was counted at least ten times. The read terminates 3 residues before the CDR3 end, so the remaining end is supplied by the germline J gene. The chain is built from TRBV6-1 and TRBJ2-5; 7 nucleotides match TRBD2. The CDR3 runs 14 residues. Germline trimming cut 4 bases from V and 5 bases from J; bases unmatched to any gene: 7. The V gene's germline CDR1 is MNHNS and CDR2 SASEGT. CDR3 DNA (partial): TGTGCCAGCAGTGGGTCCTCTAGCGGTGAGACC. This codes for CASSGSSSGET. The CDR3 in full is CASSGSSSGETQYF.

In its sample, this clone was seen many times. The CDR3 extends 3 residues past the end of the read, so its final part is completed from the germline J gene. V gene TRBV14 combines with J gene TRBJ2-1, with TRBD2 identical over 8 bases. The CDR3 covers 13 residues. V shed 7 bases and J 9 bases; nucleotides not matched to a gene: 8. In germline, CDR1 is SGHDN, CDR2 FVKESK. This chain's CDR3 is CASTTGLGVEQFF. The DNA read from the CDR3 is TGTGCCAGCACCACGGGACTAGGAGTTGAG.

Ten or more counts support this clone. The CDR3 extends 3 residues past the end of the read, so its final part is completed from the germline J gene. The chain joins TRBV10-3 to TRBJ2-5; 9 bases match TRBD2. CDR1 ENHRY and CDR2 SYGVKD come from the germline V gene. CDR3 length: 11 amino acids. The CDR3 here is CASGSQETQYF. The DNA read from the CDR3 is TGTGCTAGCGGGAGTCAAGAGACC.

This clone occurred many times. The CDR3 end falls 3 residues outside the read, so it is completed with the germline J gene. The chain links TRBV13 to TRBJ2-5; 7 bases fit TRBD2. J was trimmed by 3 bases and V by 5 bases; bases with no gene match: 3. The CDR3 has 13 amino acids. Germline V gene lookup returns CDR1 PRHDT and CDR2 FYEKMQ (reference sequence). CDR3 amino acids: CASSALAEETQYF. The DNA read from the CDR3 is TGTGCCAGCAGCGCGCTAGCGGAAGAGACC.

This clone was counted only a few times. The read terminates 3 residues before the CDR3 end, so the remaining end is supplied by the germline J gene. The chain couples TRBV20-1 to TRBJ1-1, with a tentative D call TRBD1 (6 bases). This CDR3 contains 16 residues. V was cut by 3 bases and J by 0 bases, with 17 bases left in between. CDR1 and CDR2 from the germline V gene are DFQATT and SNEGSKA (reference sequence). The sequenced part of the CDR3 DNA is TGCAGTGCTAGGGCGACTGGTGCAGGGGTGAACACTGAA. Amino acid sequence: CSARATGAGVNTE. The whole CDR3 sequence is CSARATGAGVNTEAFF.

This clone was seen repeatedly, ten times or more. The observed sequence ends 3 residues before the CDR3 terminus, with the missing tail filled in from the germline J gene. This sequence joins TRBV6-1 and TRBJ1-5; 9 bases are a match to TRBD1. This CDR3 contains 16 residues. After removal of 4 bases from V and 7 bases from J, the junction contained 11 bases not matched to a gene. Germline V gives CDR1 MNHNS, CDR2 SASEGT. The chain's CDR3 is CASSGRRTGVGQPQHF. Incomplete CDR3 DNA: TGTGCCAGCAGTGGACGGAGGACAGGGGTTGGGCAGCCC.

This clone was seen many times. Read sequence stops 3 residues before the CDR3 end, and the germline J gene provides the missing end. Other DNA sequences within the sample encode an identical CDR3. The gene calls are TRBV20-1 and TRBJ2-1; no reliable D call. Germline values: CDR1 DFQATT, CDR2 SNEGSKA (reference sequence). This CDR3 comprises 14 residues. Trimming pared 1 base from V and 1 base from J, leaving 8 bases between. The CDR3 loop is CSARVRGSYNEQFF. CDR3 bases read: TGCAGTGCTAGAGTCCGCGGATCCTACAATGAG.

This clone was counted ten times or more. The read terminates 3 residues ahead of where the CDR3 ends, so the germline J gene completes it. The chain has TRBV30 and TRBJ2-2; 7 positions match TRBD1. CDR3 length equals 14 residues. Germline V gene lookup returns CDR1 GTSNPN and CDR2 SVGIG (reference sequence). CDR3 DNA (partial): TGTGCCTGGAACAAAGGGGACAGTGGAGAAAAG. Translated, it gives CAWNKGDSGEK. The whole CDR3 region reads CAWNKGDSGEKLFF.

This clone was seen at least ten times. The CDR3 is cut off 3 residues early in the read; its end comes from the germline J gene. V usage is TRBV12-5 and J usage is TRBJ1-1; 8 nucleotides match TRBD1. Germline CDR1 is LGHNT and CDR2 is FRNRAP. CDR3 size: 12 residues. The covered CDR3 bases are TGTGCTAGTGGTTTCGACAGGGGAAGA. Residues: CASGFDRGR. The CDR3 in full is CASGFDRGRAFF.